This T cell receptor (beta chain) was observed in a study of cytomegalovirus exposure and HLA in healthy donors. Overall study findings and caveats: HLA alleles showed associations with 15,000 to 20,000 TCR beta sequences in a later analysis, at a 0.05 false discovery rate. Presence/absence analyses supposed approximately even sequencing depth among donors.

The PCR contained 60 Vbeta and 13 Jbeta primers. Clones were sequenced by immunoSEQ multiplex PCR, and TCRdb holds only the in-frame ones, with some missing. The sample shows 100,000 to 150,000 clones, less than 85% of them seen only once. This clone was seen a handful of times. Its antigen is currently unknown. The CDR3 totals 16 residues. The germline V gene encodes CDR1 SGHTA and CDR2 FQGNSA. Trimming pared 1 base from V and 0 bases from J, leaving 13 bases between. Sequencing was carried out using PBMCs. The clonotype originates from a man aged 35-49 years in good health and CMV-seronegative. The chain joins TRBV7-2 to TRBJ2-7; perhaps TRBD2 as D (6 bases). The CDR3 bases are TGTGCCAGCAGCTTAGTAGGAGGGAGGAACTCCTACGAGCAGTACTTC. This sequence encodes CASSLVGGRNSYEQYF.